Listed here are 18 T cell receptor beta chains from one sample, sequenced in a study of graft-versus-host responses after intestinal transplantation. TCRdb keeps only in-frame clones here, not all; method: immunoSEQ multiplex PCR. The sample has just under 90,000 clones; roughly four fifths are singletons. Antigens of these TCRs are unknown. The input for sequencing was unstimulated CD8+ T cells sorted from spleen or lymph node cells, taken before intestinal transplant. Source of these receptors: a human donor who received an intestinal transplant.

This sequence joins TRBV7-9 and TRBJ2-3; 12 bases line up with TRBD2. This CDR3 is built from 16 residues. Germline CDR1 and CDR2: SEHNR and FQNEAQ (reference sequence). V trimming: 4 bases; J trimming: 5 bases; junction bases outside the gene matches: 7. CDR3 nucleotides: TGTGCCAGCAGCTCCCGACTAGCGGGAGTGATAGATACGCAGTATTTT. Translated, it gives CASSSRLAGVIDTQYF. Full variable domain (remainder filled in from reference TRBV7-9 and TRBJ2-3): DTGVSQNPRHKITKRGQNVTFRCDPISEHNRLYWYRQTLGQGPEFLTYFQNEAQLEKSRLLSDRFSAERPKGSFSTLEIQRTEQGDSAMYLCASSSRLAGVIDTQYFGPGTRLTVL.

This chain links TRBV7-6 with TRBJ2-6, with a weak D call TRBD2 (5 bases). V was shortened by 2 bases and J by 2 bases, with 7 bases between the two germline ends. The CDR3 spans 15 residues. The germline V gene has CDR1 SGHVS and CDR2 FNYEAQ. The CDR3 is CASSLYGAGANVLTF. For the CDR3, the DNA is TGTGCCAGCAGCTTATACGGGGCTGGGGCCAACGTCCTGACTTTC.

The CDR3 sequence is CASSESGGNQPQHF. The DNA for the CDR3 is TGTGCCAGCAGTGAAAGCGGGGGAAATCAGCCCCAGCATTTT. The chain links TRBV2 to TRBJ1-5; D may be TRBD1 (5 bases). The ends were cut back, 2 bases at V and 4 bases at J, with 9 bases in the middle. The CDR3 contains 14 residues. The germline V gene has CDR1 SNHLY and CDR2 FYNNEI.

This clone was seen only once. The chain combines TRBV7-6 with TRBJ2-1; 13 bases are a match to TRBD2. V gave up 4 bases and J gave up 7 bases; unmatched junction bases: 4. This CDR3 region has 15 residues. In germline, CDR1 is SGHVS, CDR2 FNYEAQ. Here the CDR3 DNA reads TGTGCCAGCAGCTCCGGGACTAGCGGGAATAATGAGCAGTTCTTC. Translating gives CASSSGTSGNNEQFF.

The chain employs TRBV27 and TRBJ2-1; TRBD2 matches at 9 bases. The CDR3 has 13 residues. Germline V lookup: CDR1 MNHEY, CDR2 SMNVEV (reference sequence). Unmatched junction bases numbered 8, after V lost 8 bases and J lost 9 bases. CDR3: CASQEAGGVEQFF. The CDR3 region has the DNA TGTGCCAGCCAGGAGGCGGGGGGGGTTGAGCAGTTCTTC.

This clone was counted only a few times. This rearrangement joins TRBV13 to TRBJ2-1; 8 bases fit TRBD2. Trimming cost V 5 bases and J 12 bases; bases outside gene matches: 18. The V gene's germline CDR1 is PRHDT and CDR2 FYEKMQ (reference sequence). The CDR3 length is 16 residues. The CDR3: CASSNQPRSGGLTQFF. The CDR3 DNA reads as TGTGCCAGCAGCAACCAGCCCCGCAGCGGGGGCCTAACGCAGTTCTTC.

This chain links TRBV28 with TRBJ1-2, with 7 nucleotides matching TRBD1. Trimming cost V 2 bases and J 3 bases; bases outside gene matches: 0. The CDR3 is 13 residues long. Germline assignment: CDR1 MDHEN and CDR2 SYDVKM. CDR3 loop: CASSLQGDYGYTF. In DNA, the CDR3 is TGTGCCAGCAGTTTACAGGGGGACTATGGCTACACCTTC.

The genes are TRBV4-1 and TRBJ1-1; maybe TRBD1 (5 bases). CDR1 and CDR2 (germline): MGHRA, YSYEKL. V lost 0 bases and J lost 6, with 8 bases in between. The CDR3 sequence is 13 residues long. The CDR3 coding sequence is TGCGCCAGCAGCCAAGACAGGGAAGCTGAAGCTTTCTTT. Its translation is CASSQDREAEAFF.

The chain links TRBV6-5 to TRBJ2-2, with a tentative D call TRBD1 (8 bases). V lost 6 bases and J 12 bases, leaving 20 bases between the germline ends. The CDR3 sequence is 14 residues long. Germline CDR1 is MNHEY and CDR2 is SVGAGI. The CDR3 nucleotides are TGTGCCAGCAGGGTCGGACAGGGAGGGAGAAAGCTGTTTTTT. Encoded protein: CASRVGQGGRKLFF.

The V gene is TRBV6-5, the J gene TRBJ2-3; the D gene is possibly TRBD2 (5 bases). The CDR3 runs 12 residues. The germline gives CDR1 MNHEY, CDR2 SVGAGI. V lost 6 bases and J lost 3, with 7 bases in between. In DNA form, the CDR3 reads TGTGCCAGCAGGGACTGGACAGATACGCAGTATTTT. Protein sequence: CASRDWTDTQYF.

The CDR3 nucleotides read TGTGCCAGTGCTCCAGGCCGCACAGCGGGAGAGAAAACACAATTCTTC. Encoded protein: CASAPGRTAGEKTQFF. This chain joins TRBV25-1 and TRBJ2-1; TRBD2 aligns across 8 bases. In germline, CDR1 is MGHDK, CDR2 SYGVNS. The V gene end was trimmed by 9 bases and the J gene end by 16 bases; junction bases not matched to a gene: 26. The CDR3 runs 16 residues.

This chain connects TRBV7-6 to TRBJ2-5; D is perhaps TRBD2 (7 bases). Germline CDR1 is SGHVS and CDR2 is FNYEAQ. V was clipped by 7 bases and J by 5 bases, with 26 bases between them. This CDR3 is 17 amino acids long. The CDR3 DNA reads TGTGCCAGCACCAAAGCTTGGGGGGGCAATGTTTGGGAGACCCAGTACTTC. Translation gives CASTKAWGGNVWETQYF.

This chain connects TRBV18 to TRBJ2-2; D possibly corresponds to TRBD1 (6 bases). CDR1 and CDR2 from the germline V gene are KGHSH and LQKENI. This CDR3 comprises 15 residues. Trimming removed 1 base from V and 5 bases from J, with 11 bases in between. The CDR3 loop is CASSPRQGRTGELFF. The CDR3 region has the DNA TGTGCCAGCTCACCACGGCAGGGGCGTACCGGGGAGCTGTTTTTT.

The rearrangement joins TRBV27 to TRBJ2-4, with D tentatively TRBD1 (6 bases). This CDR3 region has 14 residues. V lost 6 bases to trimming and J lost 4 bases, with 13 bases between them. Germline lookup yields CDR1 MNHEY and CDR2 SMNVEV (reference sequence). The CDR3, as DNA: TGTGCCAGCAGGGACAGTGGGCAAAAAAACATTCAGTACTTC. This codes for CASRDSGQKNIQYF.

The CDR3 loop is CASTDQTVNYGYTF. CDR3 nucleotides: TGTGCCAGCACCGATCAGACAGTTAACTATGGCTACACCTTC. V gene TRBV7-9 combines with J gene TRBJ1-2, with a tentative D call TRBD1 (5 bases). The CDR3 sequence is 14 residues long. Germline CDR1 SEHNR, CDR2 FQNEAQ (reference sequence). The V end lost 7 bases, the J end lost 1 base, and 13 bases lay between the germline ends.

Notes on this clone: This sample also contains other DNA sequences that code for the same CDR3. V and J are TRBV4-2 and TRBJ2-7; D is uncertain. This CDR3 is 13 amino acids long. V was cut by 1 base and J by 4 bases, with 8 bases left in between. Germline lookup yields CDR1 LGHNA and CDR2 YNFKEQ. The CDR3 bases are TGTGCCAGCAGCCAAGTTGGTGGATACGAGCAGTACTTC. It encodes CASSQVGGYEQYF.

V gene TRBV15 combines with J gene TRBJ2-7, with 7 bases that match TRBD1. This CDR3 spans 14 amino acids. V lost 5 bases and J lost 4; bases outside the gene matches: 8. CDR1 and CDR2 (germline): LNHNV, YYDKDF (reference sequence). The CDR3 is CATSRRTGRYEQYF. The DNA for the CDR3 is TGTGCCACCAGCCGTAGGACAGGACGATACGAGCAGTACTTC.

This CDR3 reads CASSPGSHPTFF. The CDR3 nucleotides are TGTGCCAGCAGCCCAGGCTCGCATCCCACTTTCTTC. The chain employs TRBV13 and TRBJ2-1; no clear D gene. Per the germline V gene, CDR1 is PRHDT and CDR2 is FYEKMQ (reference sequence). The V end lost 5 bases, the J end lost 16 bases, and 18 bases lay between the germline ends. The CDR3 is 12 residues long.